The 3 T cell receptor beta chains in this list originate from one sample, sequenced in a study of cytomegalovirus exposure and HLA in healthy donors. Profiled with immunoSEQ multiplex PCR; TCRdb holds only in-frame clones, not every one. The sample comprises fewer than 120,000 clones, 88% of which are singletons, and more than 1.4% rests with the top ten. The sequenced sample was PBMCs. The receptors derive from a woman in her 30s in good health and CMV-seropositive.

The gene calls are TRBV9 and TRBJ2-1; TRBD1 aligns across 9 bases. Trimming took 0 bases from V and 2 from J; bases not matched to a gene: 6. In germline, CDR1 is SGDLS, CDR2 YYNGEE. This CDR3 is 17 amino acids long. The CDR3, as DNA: TGTGCCAGCAGCGTAGCGGTGGACAGGGGACCCTACAATGAGCAGTTCTTC. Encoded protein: CASSVAVDRGPYNEQFF.

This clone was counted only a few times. DNA of the CDR3: TGTGCCAGCAGCACCCTAGCGGGAGTAAGCGAGCAGTACTTC. As protein: CASSTLAGVSEQYF. The V call is TRBV13, the J call TRBJ2-7; 10 nucleotides agree with TRBD2. Germline V gives CDR1 PRHDT, CDR2 FYEKMQ (reference sequence). This CDR3 has 14 amino acids. V lost 5 bases to trimming and J lost 6 bases; unmatched junction nucleotides: 7.

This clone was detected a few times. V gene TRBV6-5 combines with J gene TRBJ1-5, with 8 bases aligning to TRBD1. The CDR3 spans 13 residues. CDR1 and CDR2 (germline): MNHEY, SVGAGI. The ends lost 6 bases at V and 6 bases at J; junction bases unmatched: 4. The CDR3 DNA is TGTGCCAGCAGGCGACAGGGGACTCAGCCCCAGCATTTT. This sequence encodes CASRRQGTQPQHF.